This passage covers 18 T cell receptor beta chains from one sample sequenced in a study of chemoradiotherapy in HPV16-positive cancers. Some clones are missing from TCRdb's copy, which holds only in-frame ones; the method was immunoSEQ multiplex PCR. The sample records about 1,000 clones, 60% to 80% being singletons. Here the sequenced sample was tumor tissue, taken from a patient who underwent chemoradiotherapy. The receptors derive from a human donor with HPV-associated anogenital cancer.

In its sample, this clone was seen a few times. The chain carries TRBV7-3 and TRBJ2-2, with a weak D call TRBD1 (5 bases). This CDR3 spans 14 amino acids. The V gene's germline CDR1 is SGHTA and CDR2 FQGTGA. Trimming cost V 2 bases and J 3 bases, with 7 bases left between them. In DNA form, the CDR3 reads TGTGCCAGCAGCTTAGACAGCTACACCGGGGAGCTGTTTTTT. Amino acid sequence: CASSLDSYTGELFF.

With respect to this clone: A junction boundary mismatches the germline segment, possibly from a read error. The genes are TRBV19 and TRBJ1-1; tentative D call: TRBD1 (5 bases). The CDR3 covers 15 residues. The V gene's germline CDR1 is LNHDA and CDR2 SQIVND (reference sequence). The CDR3 DNA reads TGTGCCAGTACCGGACGAAGGGGAGATTTATCTATTCAAATCTTT. It yields the protein CASTGRRGDLSIQIF.

The chain is built from TRBV9 and TRBJ2-5; D unresolved. From germline, CDR1 is SGDLS and CDR2 YYNGEE. CDR3 length: 16 amino acids. V was trimmed by 0 bases and J by 5 bases, leaving 17 bases between them. CDR3 residues: CASSVGPHAVVETQYF. CDR3 coding DNA: TGTGCCAGCAGCGTAGGTCCCCATGCAGTTGTTGAGACCCAGTACTTC.

The chain has TRBV6-6 and TRBJ2-7; D is unresolved. Between the trimmed V and J ends, which lost 1 base and 7 bases, there was a span of 11 bases. The length of the CDR3 is 13 residues. Germline V gene sequence: CDR1 MNHNY, CDR2 SVGAGI (reference sequence). The CDR3 DNA follows: TGTGCCAGCAGTTACTTGCCAGGCCGGGAGCAGTACTTC. Amino acids: CASSYLPGREQYF.

The rearrangement uses TRBV5-1 and TRBJ2-1; unclear D gene. The germline CDR1 and CDR2 sequences are SGHRS and YFSETQ. The V gene lost 4 bases and the J gene lost 12 bases, with 14 bases spanning the gap. There are 12 residues in the CDR3. CDR3 in DNA: TGCGCCAGCAGCGATACTCGAAGCGCGCAGTTCTTC. The encoded protein is CASSDTRSAQFF.

This chain uses TRBV7-9 with TRBJ1-1, with D possibly matching TRBD1 (5 bases). Per germline, CDR1 SEHNR and CDR2 FQNEAQ (reference sequence). V lost 6 bases to trimming and J lost 3 bases, with 14 bases between them. The CDR3 sequence is 14 residues long. The CDR3 region is CASRLGSGHTEAFF. CDR3 sequence (DNA): TGTGCCAGCAGACTGGGGTCGGGGCACACTGAAGCTTTCTTT.

The chain is built from TRBV29-1 and TRBJ1-1; D gene ambiguous. The CDR3 contains 13 residues. Germline loops: CDR1 SQVTM, CDR2 ANQGSEA. Trimming stripped 2 bases from V and 0 bases from J, with 7 bases between. CDR3 sequence reads: CSVERPLNTEAFF. Written as DNA, the CDR3 is TGCAGCGTTGAACGGCCCCTGAACACTGAAGCTTTCTTT.

The chain has TRBV2 and TRBJ2-2; TRBD1 matches at 8 bases. Trimming at V came to 6 bases and at J to 6 bases, leaving 12 bases not matched to a gene. The CDR3 contains 16 residues. Germline CDR1 SNHLY, CDR2 FYNNEI. CDR3 residues: CASRTPRGLSAGELFF. CDR3 bases: TGTGCCAGCAGAACCCCCAGGGGGCTGAGTGCCGGGGAGCTGTTTTTT.

The gene calls are TRBV4-1 and TRBJ1-4, with 7 bases fitting TRBD1. The CDR3 runs to 15 residues. Unmatched junction bases numbered 9, after V lost 6 bases and J lost 5 bases. The germline gives CDR1 MGHRA, CDR2 YSYEKL. The CDR3 protein is CASRRQGGKNEKLFF. DNA for the CDR3: TGCGCCAGCAGACGACAGGGCGGGAAAAATGAAAAACTGTTTTTT.

J is TRBJ1-1 and V is TRBV6-1; 7 bases line up with TRBD1. The germline CDR1 and CDR2 sequences are MNHNS and SASEGT. The CDR3 is made up of 13 amino acids. The junction had 6 bases not matched to a gene; V was cut back by 6 bases and J by 5 bases. As DNA, the CDR3 is TGTGCCAGCAGCGACAGGGAGGAGACTGAAGCTTTCTTT. It codes for CASSDREETEAFF.

V is TRBV19 and J is TRBJ1-6; 7 positions match TRBD1. The CDR3 has 14 amino acids. V was pared by 3 bases and J by 8 bases, with 4 bases of the junction left unmatched. Germline V gene lookup returns CDR1 LNHDA and CDR2 SQIVND (reference sequence). The CDR3 loop is CASSITTGYSPLHF. The CDR3 region has the DNA TGTGCCAGTAGTATCACGACAGGGTATTCACCCCTCCACTTT. Looking up the rest from reference TRBV19 and TRBJ1-6 gives the full variable domain: DGGITQSPKYLFRKEGQNVTLSCEQNLNHDAMYWYRQDPGQGLRLIYYSQIVNDFQKGDIAEGYSVSREKKESFPLTVTSAQKNPTAFYLCASSITTGYSPLHFGNGTRLTVT.

The chain links TRBV7-8 to TRBJ1-5, with 9 bases lining up with TRBD1. V shed 5 bases and J 0 bases; nucleotides not matched to a gene: 8. The V gene's germline CDR1 is SGHVS and CDR2 FQNEAQ. CDR3 length: 17 amino acids. The CDR3 spells CASSIGTGWGSNQPQHF. CDR3 sequence (DNA): TGTGCCAGCAGCATCGGGACAGGGTGGGGTAGCAATCAGCCCCAGCATTTT.

The CDR3 DNA reads TGCGCCAGCAGTGGTAGTAGCGGGGCGAGCTCCTACGAGCAGTACTTC. Protein: CASSGSSGASSYEQYF. The chain links TRBV5-1 to TRBJ2-7; TRBD2 matches 8 bases. Per the germline V gene, CDR1 is SGHRS and CDR2 is YFSETQ. With 5 bases clipped from V and 0 bases from J, the junction kept 10 bases outside the gene matches. This CDR3 is 16 amino acids long.

The V and J genes are TRBV7-2 and TRBJ2-1; 12 bases map to TRBD2. From germline, CDR1 is SGHTA and CDR2 FQGNSA. Trimming cost V 5 bases and J 12 bases; bases outside gene matches: 8. This CDR3 region has 14 residues. The CDR3 nucleotides read TGTGCCAGCAGCCCCTCTAGCGGGGGGGCCGGGCAGTTCTTC. Protein: CASSPSSGGAGQFF.

This clone was picked up a small number of times. The chain combines TRBV13 with TRBJ2-5; the match to TRBD2 covers 9 bases. Germline-derived CDR1 and CDR2 are PRHDT and FYEKMQ (reference sequence). This CDR3 has 17 amino acids. V shed 4 bases, J shed 4 bases, and the junction held 13 bases outside the gene matches. The CDR3, as DNA: TGTGCCAGCAGCTCCAACCCGACTAGCGGACAGTCAGAGACCCAGTACTTC. This codes for CASSSNPTSGQSETQYF.

This rearrangement joins TRBV30 to TRBJ2-7; 8 positions match TRBD2. V lost 4 bases to trimming and J lost 2 bases; unmatched junction nucleotides: 7. CDR1 and CDR2 (germline): GTSNPN, SVGIG (reference sequence). This CDR3 has 14 amino acids. CDR3 nucleotide sequence: TGTGCCTGGAAGGGACTAGGGGGAACCTACGAGCAGTACTTC. Its translation is CAWKGLGGTYEQYF. Full variable domain (missing parts from reference TRBV30 and TRBJ2-7): SQTIHQWPATLVQPVGSPLSLECTVEGTSNPNLYWYRQAAGRGLQLLFYSVGIGQISSEVPQNLSASRPQDRQFILSSKKLLLSDSGFYLCAWKGLGGTYEQYFGPGTRLTVT.

The chain employs TRBV7-2 and TRBJ1-5; D is possibly TRBD1 (6 bases). CDR1 and CDR2 from the germline V gene are SGHTA and FQGNSA. The V and J ends lost 2 bases and 2 bases respectively, with 10 bases between them. CDR3 length: 15 residues. In DNA, the CDR3 is TGTGCCAGCAGCTTAATGGGGGCGGGCAATCAGCCCCAGCATTTT. Translated: CASSLMGAGNQPQHF. The full variable domain, with the rest looked up from reference TRBV7-2 and TRBJ1-5, is GAGVSQSPSNKVTEKGKDVELRCDPISGHTALYWYRQSLGQGLEFLIYFQGNSAPDKSGLPSDRFSAERTGGSVSTLTIQRTQQEDSAVYLCASSLMGAGNQPQHFGDGTRLSIL.

The rearrangement uses TRBV9 and TRBJ2-5; D is possibly TRBD2 (5 bases). Trimming cost V 3 bases and J 5 bases, with 20 bases left between them. Germline V gene lookup returns CDR1 SGDLS and CDR2 YYNGEE. This CDR3 contains 16 residues. This chain's CDR3 is CASSAAVGKALETQYF. DNA for the CDR3: TGTGCCAGCAGCGCTGCGGTCGGGAAGGCTTTGGAGACCCAGTACTTC.